These 2 T cell receptor beta chains came from one sample sequenced in a study of cytomegalovirus exposure and HLA in healthy donors listed by TCRdb under 2017. Libraries were prepared through the immunoSEQ multiplex PCR assay. For the multiplex PCR, a mixture combining 60 forward primers for TCR Vbeta segments and 13 reverse primers for TCR Jbeta segments was used. Held by TCRdb, this immuneACCESS table contains in-frame sequences only and omits some clones. Under half of the omission traces to an unresolved V gene where checked; the cause of the rest is unknown. The sample data list roughly 200,000 clones, and roughly 85% of these were observed just once. The top ten clones comprise around 0.69% of the sample. The sequenced sample consisted of PBMCs. These receptors originate from a woman in her thirties or forties in good health and CMV-seronegative.

Only a few counts were recorded for this clone. The chain is built from TRBV6-5 and TRBJ1-2, with 7 bases lining up with TRBD1. Trimming cost V 4 bases and J 7 bases; bases outside gene matches: 12. Germline V CDR1 and CDR2: MNHEY, SVGAGI. This CDR3 region has 15 residues. CDR3 region: CASSWVRGTTGGYTF. The CDR3 DNA reads TGTGCCAGCAGTTGGGTCAGGGGGACGACGGGTGGCTACACCTTC.

This chain joins TRBV6-6 and TRBJ2-7; the D gene is possibly TRBD1 (6 bases). The CDR3 length is 13 residues. Trimming removed 5 bases from V and 8 bases from J, with 16 bases in between. Germline V gene sequence: CDR1 MNHNY, CDR2 SVGAGI (reference sequence). In DNA, the CDR3 is TGTGCCAGCAGTACGGACAGTCTATCAAAGCAGTACTTC. Translation gives CASSTDSLSKQYF.